The clone carrying this TCR beta chain was recorded many times. Its antigen is undetermined. Genomic DNA was employed as the template in profiling TCR beta VDJ and CDR3. TCRdb reprocessed the reads with MiXCR, giving one entry per CDR3 protein. Of hundreds of thousands of distinct CDR3 sequences detected, 55% to 75% appear once; the ten largest clones hold under 4.5%. This sample is part of a study of CD8+CD57+ T cells in acquired aplastic anemia. For the study at large: Isolated CD4+ and CD8+ cells, once sorted, yielded DNA averaging roughly 3 ug.

Trimming shortened V by 3 bases and J by 3 bases, and 18 bases separated the two germline ends. CDR3 length: 17 amino acids. Notes on the study in general: For CD8+ Simpson's diversity, patients and controls showed no significant difference.

The clonotype originates from a human donor in good health, serving as a control. V is TRBV12-3 or TRBV12-4 and J is TRBJ1-5; the D gene is possibly TRBD1 (5 bases). Source material: sorted CD4+, CD8+, or CD8+CD57+ T cells (not recorded which) from PBMCs. The CDR3 loop reads CASSFFVGEGPNQPQHF. The CDR3 nucleotides read TGTGCCAGCAGTTTTTTTGTAGGGGAAGGGCCCAATCAGCCCCAGCATTTT.